The 2 T cell receptor beta chains below were found in one sample sequenced in a study of cytomegalovirus exposure and HLA in healthy donors. Only in-frame clones appear in the TCRdb table, and some are missing; sequencing was by immunoSEQ multiplex PCR. Of some 130,000 clones in the sample, 70% to 85% were seen once. The sample was PBMCs. The receptors derive from a man aged 25-45 years in good health and CMV-seropositive.

V is TRBV13 and J is TRBJ2-5, with TRBD2 matching 10 bases. With V trimmed by 5 bases and J by 0 bases, 12 bases remained unmatched. The CDR3 is made up of 18 amino acids. The germline gives CDR1 PRHDT, CDR2 FYEKMQ (reference sequence). The DNA for the CDR3 is TGTGCCAGCAGCCCCCCTGGGGGACTAGCGATTTACCAAGAGACCCAGTACTTC. Translation gives CASSPPGGLAIYQETQYF.

The chain combines TRBV5-1 with TRBJ2-1, with TRBD2 matching 9 bases. The germline V gene has CDR1 SGHRS and CDR2 YFSETQ. The CDR3 has 15 residues. The junction had 5 bases not matched to a gene; V was cut back by 3 bases and J by 4 bases. Written as DNA, the CDR3 is TGCGCCAGCAGCTCGGGGGCGGGAGGGTACAATGAGCAGTTCTTC. Residues: CASSSGAGGYNEQFF.